Shown below are 27 T cell receptor beta chains from a single sample sequenced in a study of blood T cell repertoires in COVID-19. Produced via immunoSEQ multiplex PCR; TCRdb's table is partial and in-frame only. The repertoire holds 40,000 or so clones, with 85% to 90% as singletons. The sequencing input was peripheral blood. The source is a man aged 55-75 years with acute or convalescent COVID-19.

V is TRBV5-6 and J is TRBJ1-3; possible D gene TRBD1, 5 bases. V lost 7 bases and J 0 bases, leaving 11 bases between the germline ends. CDR1 and CDR2 from the germline V gene are SGHDT and YYEEEE. CDR3 length: 14 residues. CDR3 coding DNA: TGTGCCAGCGGGCTAAGGGGCTCTGGAAACACCATATATTTT. Its translation is CASGLRGSGNTIYF.

The chain uses TRBV11-3 and TRBJ2-1, with 8 bases aligning to TRBD2. The trim removed 4 bases at V and 3 bases at J, leaving 2 bases unmatched. There are 14 residues in the CDR3. Germline V gene data show CDR1 as SGHNT and CDR2 as YENEEA. The CDR3 DNA follows: TGTGCCAGCAGCTCCCGGGAGGGCTACAATGAGCAGTTCTTC. The encoded protein is CASSSREGYNEQFF.

This clone is a singleton in its sample. The chain couples TRBV6-2 or TRBV6-3 to TRBJ2-1; 10 positions match TRBD1. This CDR3 contains 15 residues. CDR1 and CDR2 (germline): MNHEY, SVGEGT. Unmatched junction bases numbered 6, after V lost 4 bases and J lost 6 bases. In nucleotides, the CDR3 is TGTGCCAGCAGTTCTCCCGGGACAGGGGCCAATGAGCAGTTCTTC. This translates into CASSSPGTGANEQFF.

This clone was observed once. The gene calls are TRBV3-1 (or the pseudogene TRBV3-2) and TRBJ1-3; D is uncertain. Germline assignment: CDR1 LGHDT and CDR2 YNNKEL (reference sequence). The V end lost 2 bases, the J end lost 0 bases, and 8 bases lay between the germline ends. This CDR3 region has 15 residues. The chain's CDR3 is CASSQTHSSGNTIYF. The CDR3 nucleotides are TGTGCCAGCAGCCAAACTCACAGCTCTGGAAACACCATATATTTT.

This chain joins TRBV5-1 and TRBJ2-6; D possibly corresponds to TRBD1 (6 bases). The CDR3 totals 15 residues. Trimming took off 4 bases at V and 4 bases at J, with 12 bases between the two ends. CDR1 is SGHRS, CDR2 YFSETQ, per germline. For the CDR3, the DNA is TGCGCCAGCAGCCCCCAGGGGAGCGGGGCCAACGTCCTGACTTTC. Its translation is CASSPQGSGANVLTF.

The chain recombines TRBV5-6 with TRBJ2-3, with unresolved D. This CDR3 has 12 residues. Germline loops: CDR1 SGHDT, CDR2 YYEEEE. The V end lost 2 bases, the J end lost 7 bases, and 8 bases lay between the germline ends. CDR3: CASSLTSNTQYF. The CDR3 coding sequence is TGTGCCAGCAGCTTAACTTCCAATACGCAGTATTTT. The variable domain in full, with the rest retrieved from reference TRBV5-6 and TRBJ2-3, is DAGVTQSPTHLIKTRGQQVTLRCSPKSGHDTVSWYQQALGQGPQFIFQYYEEEERQRGNFPDRFSGHQFPNYSSELNVNALLLGDSALYLCASSLTSNTQYFGPGTRLTVL.

The genes are TRBV6-5 and TRBJ1-4; D ambiguous. The CDR3 totals 15 residues. Deletions cut 4 bases from V and 5 bases from J, with 14 bases between. Germline CDR1 MNHEY, CDR2 SVGAGI. The CDR3 DNA is TGTGCCAGCAGTTTGACTAAGGAACTCAATGAAAAACTGTTTTTT. Translated, it gives CASSLTKELNEKLFF.

The rearrangement joins TRBV9 to TRBJ1-2; tentatively, D is TRBD1 (6 bases). CDR1 and CDR2 from the germline V gene are SGDLS and YYNGEE. The ends were cut back, 3 bases at V and 2 bases at J, with 20 bases in the middle. The CDR3 runs to 17 residues. CDR3 loop: CASSAENQGRLNYGYTF. Here the CDR3 DNA reads TGTGCCAGCAGCGCCGAGAACCAGGGGCGATTAAACTATGGCTACACCTTC. The whole variable domain, remainder taken from reference TRBV9 and TRBJ1-2, is DSGVTQTPKHLITATGQRVTLRCSPRSGDLSVYWYQQSLDQGLQFLIQYYNGEERAKGNILERFSAQQFPDLHSELNLSSLELGDSALYFCASSAENQGRLNYGYTFGSGTRLTVV.

CDR3 residues: CASRRGSSYEQYF. In DNA, the CDR3 is TGTGCCAGCAGGCGGGGTAGCTCCTACGAGCAGTACTTC. The genes are TRBV12-3 or TRBV12-4 and TRBJ2-7; maybe TRBD2 (6 bases). Trimming took 6 bases from V and 0 from J, leaving 9 bases between them. The CDR3 totals 13 residues.

The gene calls are TRBV4-1 and TRBJ1-1; 8 nucleotides match TRBD1. J was trimmed by 1 base and V by 4 bases; bases with no gene match: 8. CDR1 and CDR2 (germline): MGHRA, YSYEKL. This CDR3 has 16 amino acids. CDR3 DNA: TGCGCCAGCAGCCCGGTGGGAGACAGGGGGAACACTGAAGCTTTCTTT. Amino acid sequence: CASSPVGDRGNTEAFF.

CDR3 sequence: CASRLSGGEDTQYF. Written as DNA, the CDR3 is TGTGCCAGCAGGCTCTCGGGGGGGGAAGATACGCAGTATTTT. This chain connects TRBV3-1 (or the pseudogene TRBV3-2) to TRBJ2-3, with 8 bases matching TRBD2. The CDR3 totals 14 residues. Germline values: CDR1 LGHDT, CDR2 YNNKEL (reference sequence). J was trimmed by 5 bases and V by 6 bases; bases with no gene match: 7.

DNA of the CDR3: TGTGCCAGCAGCCAAGGGGACTTCACCGGGGAGCTGTTTTTT. Translated: CASSQGDFTGELFF. The V and J genes are TRBV3-1 (or the pseudogene TRBV3-2) and TRBJ2-2; weak D call: TRBD2 (6 bases). Germline V gene sequence: CDR1 LGHDT, CDR2 YNNKEL (reference sequence). The ends were cut back, 1 base at V and 4 bases at J, with 7 bases in the middle. The CDR3 runs to 14 residues.

The chain recombines TRBV4-2 with TRBJ2-7; 10 bases match TRBD2. The CDR3 covers 16 residues. The trim removed 0 bases at V and 2 bases at J, leaving 4 bases unmatched. The germline CDR1 and CDR2 sequences are LGHNA and YNFKEQ. CDR3 protein: CASSQDGTSGAYEQYF. CDR3 DNA: TGTGCCAGCAGCCAAGATGGTACTAGCGGGGCCTACGAGCAGTACTTC.

This chain uses TRBV19 with TRBJ2-3, with 7 bases matching TRBD2. The V gene end was trimmed by 7 bases and the J gene end by 1 base; junction bases not matched to a gene: 8. The CDR3 consists of 15 residues. Germline CDR1 LNHDA, CDR2 SQIVND (reference sequence). This CDR3 reads CASNPSGIGTDTQYF. The DNA of the CDR3 is TGTGCCAGTAACCCAAGCGGGATCGGCACAGATACGCAGTATTTT.

This clone appeared once. The chain employs TRBV7-9 and TRBJ2-2; no firm D call. V lost 3 bases, J lost 13 bases, and 9 bases lay in between. The CDR3 loop spans 11 amino acids. CDR1 and CDR2 from the germline V gene are SEHNR and FQNEAQ (reference sequence). The CDR3 sequence is CASSLAWWLFF. CDR3 bases: TGTGCCAGCAGCTTGGCTTGGTGGCTGTTTTTT.

This chain links TRBV2 with TRBJ2-7, with 7 bases identical to TRBD2. The trim removed 8 bases at V and 2 bases at J, leaving 6 bases unmatched. The CDR3 has 13 residues. Looked up from germline, CDR1 is SNHLY and CDR2 is FYNNEI. CDR3 sequence (DNA): TGTGCCAGCGGCCAGCGGGGCGCCTACGAGCAGTACTTC. Translation gives CASGQRGAYEQYF.

CDR3 DNA: TGTGCCAGCAACGAAGGACAGGGTGTTTACGAGCAGTACTTC. Residues: CASNEGQGVYEQYF. The chain employs TRBV6-6 and TRBJ2-7, with 8 nucleotides matching TRBD1. Germline CDR1 is MNHNY and CDR2 is SVGAGI (reference sequence). V shed 7 bases, J shed 4 bases, and the junction held 9 bases outside the gene matches. CDR3 length: 14 amino acids.

The rearrangement links TRBV30 to TRBJ2-7; the match to TRBD1 covers 9 bases. Germline CDR1 is GTSNPN and CDR2 is SVGIG (reference sequence). The CDR3 consists of 12 residues. Unmatched junction bases numbered 1, after V lost 5 bases and J lost 2 bases. For the CDR3, the DNA is TGTGCCTGGGGGACAGGGACCTACGAGCAGTACTTC. Encoded protein: CAWGTGTYEQYF.

This clone was found once. The rearrangement uses TRBV4-2 and TRBJ2-1; 8 bases map to TRBD2. The ends lost 0 bases at V and 6 bases at J; junction bases unmatched: 7. The CDR3 has 16 amino acids. Germline V lookup: CDR1 LGHNA, CDR2 YNFKEQ. The CDR3 sequence: CASSQDGTRGGNEQFF. CDR3 sequence (DNA): TGTGCCAGCAGCCAAGATGGGACTAGAGGCGGCAATGAGCAGTTCTTC.

This clone was observed a single time. The gene calls are TRBV4-3 and TRBJ2-7, with D uncertain. V gave up 0 bases and J gave up 1 base, with 7 bases separating them. The germline gives CDR1 LGHNA, CDR2 YSLEER. This CDR3 has 14 residues. CDR3 sequence (DNA): TGCGCCAGCAGCCAAGATAGTTCTTCCTACGAGCAGTACTTC. Its protein is CASSQDSSSYEQYF.

The V call is TRBV15, the J call TRBJ1-6; D uncertain. This CDR3 has 14 residues. In germline, CDR1 is LNHNV, CDR2 YYDKDF (reference sequence). Trimming shortened V by 6 bases and J by 0 bases, and 6 bases separated the two germline ends. For the CDR3, the DNA is TGTGCCACCAGTGTATTCTCCTATAATTCACCCCTCCACTTT. Protein sequence: CATSVFSYNSPLHF.

The chain couples TRBV18 to TRBJ1-1; tentatively, D is TRBD1 (5 bases). The V gene's germline CDR1 is KGHSH and CDR2 LQKENI. This CDR3 region has 14 residues. The V end lost 4 bases, the J end lost 1 base, and 10 bases lay between the germline ends. The DNA for the CDR3 is TGTGCCAGCTCACGAGGGACTTCGAACACTGAAGCTTTCTTT. Protein product: CASSRGTSNTEAFF.

The chain links TRBV9 to TRBJ2-5, with TRBD1 identical over 7 bases. Germline CDR1 is SGDLS and CDR2 is YYNGEE. This CDR3 contains 15 residues. V lost 4 bases to trimming and J lost 5 bases; unmatched junction nucleotides: 11. The chain's CDR3 is CASSPSGQSLETQYF. In DNA form, the CDR3 reads TGTGCCAGCAGCCCCTCGGGACAGTCCCTGGAGACCCAGTACTTC.

V and J are TRBV19 and TRBJ2-2, with TRBD2 identical over 7 bases. Trimming cost V 6 bases and J 4 bases; bases outside gene matches: 5. Germline V gene lookup returns CDR1 LNHDA and CDR2 SQIVND (reference sequence). This CDR3 is built from 14 residues. In DNA, the CDR3 is TGTGCCAGTAGCCCTTGGGAGGGCACCGGGGAGCTGTTTTTT. It encodes CASSPWEGTGELFF.

This sequence joins TRBV13 and TRBJ2-5; D remains ambiguous. Trimming pared 3 bases from V and 0 bases from J, leaving 5 bases between. CDR3 size: 13 residues. Germline CDR1 PRHDT, CDR2 FYEKMQ (reference sequence). The CDR3 DNA is TGTGCCAGCAGCTTTCCAGACCAAGAGACCCAGTACTTC. Residues: CASSFPDQETQYF.

J is TRBJ2-5 and V is TRBV27, with a possible D match to TRBD1 (6 bases). Trimming took 5 bases from V and 6 from J, leaving 22 bases between them. Germline CDR1 MNHEY, CDR2 SMNVEV (reference sequence). The CDR3 has 16 residues. CDR3 nucleotides: TGTGCCAGCAGTCCACTATCTACAGGGCAGGGGAAGACCCAGTACTTC. It translates to CASSPLSTGQGKTQYF.

This clone was found once. V gene TRBV18 combines with J gene TRBJ2-3; no reliable D call. Germline values: CDR1 KGHSH, CDR2 LQKENI. The CDR3 has 13 residues. V was shortened by 3 bases and J by 7 bases, with 11 bases between the two germline ends. The DNA of the CDR3 is TGTGCCAGCTCACCCCAGGATGGTAATACGCAGTATTTT. It translates to CASSPQDGNTQYF.